This T cell receptor beta chain was sequenced for a study of cytomegalovirus exposure and HLA in healthy donors. Primers included in the PCR were 60 Vbeta and 13 Jbeta primers. Generated by immunoSEQ multiplex PCR, the TCRdb table keeps only in-frame clones and is missing some. The data show approximately 150,000 clones, roughly four fifths seen once. The V end was cut by 0 bases, the J end by 7 bases, with 10 bases between. The CDR3 runs to 14 residues. Germline loops: CDR1 LNHNV, CDR2 YYDKDF (reference sequence). Whole-study results and caveats: In a later analysis, TCR beta V- and J-gene trimming showed a link to a missense DCLRE1C variant. Later analysis found that TCR beta chains associated with HLA were more clonally expanded than other, equally common chains. Within a later analysis, the majority of CMV-associated TCR beta chains appeared HLA-restricted.

This clone was found once. The antigen remains unidentified. This chain joins TRBV15 and TRBJ2-1; TRBD2 is a possible D gene (5 bases). This receptor was taken from a female donor in good health and CMV-seronegative. Specimen: PBMCs. The CDR3 coding sequence is TGTGCCACCAGCAGAGACCCAAGCGGTAATGAGCAGTTCTTC. Its translation is CATSRDPSGNEQFF.